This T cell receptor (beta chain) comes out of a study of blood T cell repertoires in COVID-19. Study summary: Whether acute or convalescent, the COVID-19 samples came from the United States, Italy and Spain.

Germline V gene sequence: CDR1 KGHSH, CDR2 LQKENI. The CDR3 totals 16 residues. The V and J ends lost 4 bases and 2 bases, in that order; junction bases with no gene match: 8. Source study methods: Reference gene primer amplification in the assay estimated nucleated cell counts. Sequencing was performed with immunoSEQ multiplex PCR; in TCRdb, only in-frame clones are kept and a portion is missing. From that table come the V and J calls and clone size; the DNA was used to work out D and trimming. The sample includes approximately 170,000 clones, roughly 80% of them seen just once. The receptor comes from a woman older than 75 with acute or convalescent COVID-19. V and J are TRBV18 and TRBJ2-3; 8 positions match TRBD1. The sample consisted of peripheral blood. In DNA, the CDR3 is TGTGCCAGCTCACTCAATCAGGGGGCGGACACAGATACGCAGTATTTT. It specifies CASSLNQGADTDTQYF. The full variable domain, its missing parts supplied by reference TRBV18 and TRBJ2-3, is NAGVMQNPRHLVRRRGQEARLRCSPMKGHSHVYWYRQLPEEGLKFMVYLQKENIIDESGMPKERFSAEFPKEGPSILRIQQVVRGDSAAYFCASSLNQGADTDTQYFGPGTRLTVL.